This record covers a single T cell receptor (beta chain). This sample was included in a study of blood T cell repertoires in COVID-19. Here immunoSEQ multiplex PCR was the method, and the copy in TCRdb shows in-frame clones only, minus some. Here the sample spans more than 55,000 clones, roughly 80% being singletons. CDR1 LNHDA and CDR2 SQIVND come from the germline V gene (reference sequence). The CDR3 has 13 amino acids. Trimming shortened V by 3 bases and J by 7 bases, and 10 bases separated the two germline ends. The sequence derives from a man between 60 and 75 years old with acute or convalescent COVID-19. Material for sequencing was peripheral blood. The chain uses TRBV19 and TRBJ2-1; D unresolved. CDR3 sequence (DNA): TGTGCCAGTAGTATCGATGGAGAGAATGAGCAGTTCTTC. Its protein product is CASSIDGENEQFF.